Below are 27 T cell receptor beta chains sequenced from a single sample in a study of T-cell reconstitution after alpha-beta-depleted transplantation in children. Molecular barcoding with unique molecular identifiers was used for the TCRbeta library. TCRdb used MiXCR to reprocess the PCR reads, holding one entry per CDR3 protein. The sample lists roughly 170,000 distinct CDR3 sequences; roughly 6.8% were seen once. The sample in question was PBMCs from the stem cell graft donor, obtained from the stem cell graft. These receptor sequences come from a human donor who donated a stem cell graft to a child with Wiskott-Aldrich syndrome.

This clonotype was seen at least ten times. The genes are TRBV20-1 and TRBJ2-1, with 7 positions matching TRBD2. V dropped 0 bases and J dropped 7; count of bases not matched to a gene: 6. Germline V lookup: CDR1 DFQATT, CDR2 SNEGSKA (reference sequence). This CDR3 is 14 amino acids long. The CDR3 is CSAREAGSWNEQFF. The DNA of the CDR3 is TGCAGTGCTAGAGAAGCGGGATCATGGAATGAGCAGTTCTTC.

This clonotype occurred many times. The V call is TRBV30, the J call TRBJ2-5; TRBD2 matches at 7 bases. J was trimmed by 5 bases and V by 4 bases; bases with no gene match: 4. This CDR3 contains 12 residues. Per germline, CDR1 GTSNPN and CDR2 SVGIG (reference sequence). CDR3 DNA: TGTGCCTGGATGGAGGGAGGGGAGACCCAGTACTTC. It yields the protein CAWMEGGETQYF.

As to this clonotype: The CDR3 carries no conserved terminal phenylalanine or tryptophan, so it likely arises from a read error. V usage is TRBV5-5 and J usage is TRBJ2-7; unclear D gene. This CDR3 has 14 residues. The germline V and J ends were trimmed by 5 bases and 0 bases, with 12 bases remaining between them. Germline values: CDR1 SGHKS, CDR2 YYEKEE (reference sequence). The CDR3: CASSSWTDSYEQYY. Written as DNA, the CDR3 is TGTGCCAGCAGTTCATGGACGGACTCCTACGAGCAGTACTAC.

This clonotype was seen repeatedly, ten times or more. This rearrangement joins TRBV20-1 to TRBJ2-5; D may be TRBD1 (6 bases). Trimming stripped 7 bases from V and 4 bases from J, with 7 bases between. CDR1 and CDR2 from the germline V gene are DFQATT and SNEGSKA (reference sequence). The CDR3 contains 10 residues. CDR3 region: CSGRGETQYF. The CDR3 coding sequence is TGCAGTGGCAGGGGAGAGACCCAGTACTTC.

This clonotype was recorded at least ten times. The chain couples TRBV4-2 to TRBJ2-7; D uncertain. Trimming stripped 1 base from V and 3 bases from J, with 13 bases between. The germline V gene has CDR1 LGHNA and CDR2 YNFKEQ. The CDR3 covers 15 residues. CDR3: CASSQAPGESYEQYF. CDR3 in DNA: TGTGCCAGCAGCCAAGCCCCCGGAGAGAGCTACGAGCAGTACTTC.

This clonotype was observed at least ten times. The rearrangement uses TRBV5-1 and TRBJ1-1; D gene ambiguous. Trimming removed 0 bases at V and 0 bases at J, with 9 bases between. Germline CDR1 SGHRS, CDR2 YFSETQ. This CDR3 is built from 15 residues. CDR3 sequence: CASSLVGIMNTEAFF. The CDR3 coding sequence is TGCGCCAGCAGCTTGGTGGGGATCATGAACACTGAAGCTTTCTTT. The full variable domain, completed using reference TRBV5-1 and TRBJ1-1, is KAGVTQTPRYLIKTRGQQVTLSCSPISGHRSVSWYQQTPGQGLQFLFEYFSETQRNKGNFPGRFSGRQFSNSRSEMNVSTLELGDSALYLCASSLVGIMNTEAFFGQGTRLTVV.

Details on this clonotype: A read error is possible here, since a much larger clone lies one base away. V gene TRBV6-1 combines with J gene TRBJ2-1; D is ambiguous. CDR3 length equals 15 residues. CDR1 and CDR2 from the germline V gene are MNHNS and SASEGT. CDR3 DNA sequence: TGTGCCAGCAGCATGGGCAGCTCTCCTTACAATGAGCGGTTCTTC. Amino acids: CASSMGSSPYNERFF.

Concerning this clonotype: A junction boundary mismatches the germline segment, possibly from a read error. This chain uses TRBV7-2 with TRBJ1-1; a weak D match, TRBD1 (5 bases). The germline gives CDR1 SGHTA, CDR2 FQGNSA. The CDR3 covers 13 residues. Here the CDR3 DNA reads TGTGCCAGCAGCTTAGAGGCGGACACTGAAGCTTCCTTT. It is translated as CASSLEADTEASF.

This clonotype has at least ten counts. V is TRBV6-1 and J is TRBJ1-5; D is possibly TRBD1 (6 bases). V lost 8 bases, J lost 2 bases, and 13 bases lay in between. Looked up from germline, CDR1 is MNHNS and CDR2 is SASEGT. CDR3 length: 14 amino acids. The CDR3 is CASLRGRGNQPQHF. CDR3 DNA: TGTGCCAGCCTGAGGGGGAGGGGCAATCAGCCCCAGCATTTT.

This clonotype was counted ten times or more. This chain links TRBV7-2 with TRBJ1-3; tentative D call: TRBD1 (6 bases). Looked up from germline, CDR1 is SGHTA and CDR2 is FQGNSA. V gave up 5 bases and J gave up 4 bases, with 18 bases separating them. The CDR3 consists of 16 residues. CDR3 sequence reads: CASSVQGPPRGNTIYF. The CDR3 DNA follows: TGTGCCAGCAGCGTACAGGGTCCCCCTCGAGGAAACACCATATATTTT.

This clonotype was observed at least ten times. The V gene is TRBV29-1, the J gene TRBJ2-1; D not resolved. The CDR3 has 13 residues. V was trimmed by 6 bases and J by 4 bases, leaving 13 bases between them. Looked up from germline, CDR1 is SQVTM and CDR2 is ANQGSEA. The CDR3 reads CSVGTATYNEQFF. The DNA for the CDR3 is TGCAGCGTCGGCACTGCCACGTACAATGAGCAGTTCTTC.

This clonotype was detected ten times or more. The DNA of the CDR3 is TGTGCCAGCAAAGGGTGGGAGACCGGGGAGCTGTTTTTT. Amino acids: CASKGWETGELFF. The V and J genes are TRBV6-6 and TRBJ2-2; tentatively, D is TRBD2 (5 bases). Germline V CDR1 and CDR2: MNHNY, SVGAGI (reference sequence). There are 13 residues in the CDR3. V lost 7 bases and J lost 5, with 11 bases in between.

This clonotype was counted a few times. The chain joins TRBV4-2 to TRBJ1-1, with D unresolved. V was cut by 7 bases and J by 4 bases, with 13 bases left in between. The V gene's germline CDR1 is LGHNA and CDR2 YNFKEQ. The CDR3 has 13 amino acids. The DNA of the CDR3 is TGTGCCAGCACCTTCCTTGGTAGCACTGAAGCTTTCTTT. Its protein is CASTFLGSTEAFF.

This clonotype was counted between two and nine times. The V call is TRBV20-1, the J call TRBJ2-2; tentative D call: TRBD1 (6 bases). The germline V gene has CDR1 DFQATT and CDR2 SNEGSKA (reference sequence). This CDR3 is 14 amino acids long. V was pared by 5 bases and J by 6 bases, with 16 bases between. CDR3 DNA: TGCAGTGCTCTTTCCGCAGGGGCGGCCGGGGAGCTGTTTTTT. The encoded protein is CSALSAGAAGELFF.

This clonotype was counted ten times or more. CDR3: CASSAQANEKLFF. The DNA of the CDR3 is TGTGCCAGCAGTGCACAGGCTAATGAAAAACTGTTTTTT. V usage is TRBV6-2 or TRBV6-3 and J usage is TRBJ1-4; maybe TRBD1 (5 bases). The CDR3 loop spans 13 amino acids. From germline, CDR1 is MNHEY and CDR2 SVGEGT. Trimming removed 5 bases at V and 3 bases at J, with 7 bases between.

Many counts were recorded for this clonotype. This rearrangement joins TRBV9 to TRBJ1-6, with 11 positions matching TRBD1. The V segment lost 3 bases and the J segment 4 bases; nucleotides outside the gene matches: 6. The CDR3 runs to 17 residues. Germline loops: CDR1 SGDLS, CDR2 YYNGEE. CDR3 protein: CASSGGQGERYNSPLHF. CDR3 nucleotides: TGTGCCAGCAGCGGGGGACAGGGGGAAAGGTATAATTCACCCCTCCACTTT.

V is TRBV14 and J is TRBJ2-3; TRBD2 might be the D (6 bases). Germline V gene lookup returns CDR1 SGHDN and CDR2 FVKESK. V lost 4 bases and J 10 bases, leaving 21 bases between the germline ends. The CDR3 covers 15 residues. The CDR3 sequence: CASSPRESLYDAQYF. The CDR3 DNA sequence: TGTGCCAGCAGCCCACGGGAGTCCCTTTATGATGCGCAGTATTTT.

A note on this clonotype: A much larger clone is a single base away; this may be a read error. Written as DNA, the CDR3 is TGTGCCAGCAGGCCCAGGGGGAGCTCCTCCAATGAGCAGTTCTTC. It codes for CASRPRGSSSNEQFF. The chain has TRBV12-3 or TRBV12-4 and TRBJ2-1; TRBD1 matches 7 bases. The length of the CDR3 is 15 residues.

The table lists this clonotype with many counts. This sequence joins TRBV4-2 and TRBJ2-5; D unclear. CDR3 length equals 14 residues. CDR1 and CDR2 (germline): LGHNA, YNFKEQ. Trimming stripped 1 base from V and 5 bases from J, with 11 bases between. The CDR3 nucleotides are TGTGCCAGCAGCCAAGTTCTTGAAACGGAGACCCAGTACTTC. It encodes CASSQVLETETQYF.

The chain uses TRBV2 and TRBJ2-7; 7 nucleotides align to TRBD1. J was trimmed by 3 bases and V by 3 bases; bases with no gene match: 8. Germline V gives CDR1 SNHLY, CDR2 FYNNEI. This CDR3 spans 15 amino acids. CDR3 sequence (DNA): TGTGCCAGCAGTGAGATCGGGACAGTTCGCTACGAGCAGTACTTC. Amino acids: CASSEIGTVRYEQYF. The variable domain in full, with the rest retrieved from reference TRBV2 and TRBJ2-7, is EPEVTQTPSHQVTQMGQEVILRCVPISNHLYFYWYRQILGQKVEFLVSFYNNEISEKSEIFDDQFSVERPDGSNFTLKIRSTKLEDSAMYFCASSEIGTVRYEQYFGPGTRLTVT.

Points on this clonotype: It may be a read error: a sequence one base away is much more abundant. The chain couples TRBV7-2 to TRBJ2-3, with TRBD2 as a possible D gene (6 bases). This CDR3 spans 15 amino acids. Germline V lookup: CDR1 SGHTA, CDR2 FQGNSA. CDR3 DNA: TGTGCCAGCAGCTTCAGGCGGGGTTACACAGATACGCAGTGTTTT. Protein sequence: CASSFRRGYTDTQCF. Combining the CDR3 with reference TRBV7-2 and TRBJ2-3 gives the whole variable domain GAGVSQSPSNKVTEKGKDVELRCDPISGHTALYWYRQSLGQGLEFLIYFQGNSAPDKSGLPSDRFSAERTGGSVSTLTIQRTQQEDSAVYLCASSFRRGYTDTQCFGPGTRLTVL.

This clonotype was observed many times. The rearrangement joins TRBV5-1 to TRBJ2-3; D gene ambiguous. V lost 2 bases to trimming and J lost 0 bases, with 10 bases between them. CDR3 size: 15 residues. CDR1 and CDR2 from the germline V gene are SGHRS and YFSETQ. The CDR3 here is CASSLRNPSTDTQYF. The CDR3 coding sequence is TGCGCCAGCAGCTTAAGGAACCCTAGCACAGATACGCAGTATTTT.

This clonotype was detected only a few times. This rearrangement joins TRBV5-6 to TRBJ2-2; D is uncertain. Germline V gene data show CDR1 as SGHDT and CDR2 as YYEEEE. V shed 0 bases and J shed 6 bases, with 9 bases lying between them. This CDR3 is built from 14 residues. The CDR3 DNA reads TGTGCCAGCAGCTTGGGAGGCCGAGCCGGGGAGCTGTTTTTT. It encodes CASSLGGRAGELFF.

The table lists this clonotype with many counts. The rearrangement uses TRBV13 and TRBJ2-7, with TRBD2 matching 9 bases. CDR3 size: 14 residues. V trimming: 5 bases; J trimming: 2 bases; junction bases outside the gene matches: 4. Germline V gene sequence: CDR1 PRHDT, CDR2 FYEKMQ (reference sequence). The CDR3 nucleotides read TGTGCCAGCAGCGGTAGCGGGAGCACCTACGAGCAGTACTTC. It encodes CASSGSGSTYEQYF.

This clonotype was seen ten or more times. The CDR3, as DNA: TGTGCCAGCAGCCCACTAGCGGGATACAACAATGAGCAGTTCTTC. Protein sequence: CASSPLAGYNNEQFF. V is TRBV7-2 and J is TRBJ2-1; 10 bases fit TRBD2. The CDR3 covers 15 residues. The V gene's germline CDR1 is SGHTA and CDR2 FQGNSA. V dropped 5 bases and J dropped 5; count of bases not matched to a gene: 6.

This clonotype was detected many times. CDR3 residues: CSASPSSGSEDTGELFF. The CDR3 nucleotides read TGCAGTGCTTCACCTTCTAGCGGGAGTGAGGACACCGGGGAGCTGTTTTTT. The chain combines TRBV20-1 with TRBJ2-2, with 10 bases lining up with TRBD2. This CDR3 spans 17 amino acids. Germline CDR1 is DFQATT and CDR2 is SNEGSKA (reference sequence). With 5 bases clipped from V and 3 bases from J, the junction kept 12 bases outside the gene matches.

The sample holds many counts of this clonotype. The gene calls are TRBV5-1 and TRBJ2-1; D is undetermined. Germline values: CDR1 SGHRS, CDR2 YFSETQ. Trimming stripped 4 bases from V and 5 bases from J, with 22 bases between. The CDR3 has 17 residues. The CDR3 region has the DNA TGCGCCAGCAGCGAAACTCTAAGACCACCACACGACAATGAGCAGTTCTTC. This sequence encodes CASSETLRPPHDNEQFF.